The clone carrying this TCR beta chain occurred a few times. As yet, its antigen is unknown. The data stem from a study of CD8+ T cells in alopecia areata. Notes on the study in general: Alopecia totalis/universalis scalp especially showed more expanded CD8+ clones than normal scalp. Patients displayed less clarity in TCR sharing than mice, a finding possibly related to HLA. Sequencing of scalp samples also captures resident alphabeta T cells of normal skin.

Extracted from the samples, RNA was reverse transcribed into cDNA to serve as the sequencing template. Libraries were prepared by immunoSEQ multiplex PCR; TCRdb keeps only in-frame clonotypes and omits some of them. The table includes some 120,000 clones, roughly 61% detected once. Those with alopecia areata gave lesional scalp punch biopsies and peripheral blood. Trimming removed 4 bases at V and 0 bases at J, with 7 bases between. CDR1 and CDR2 from the germline V gene are SGHRS and YFSETQ. This CDR3 comprises 13 residues. This sequence was found in a human donor with alopecia areata. The sequenced sample was CD4+ T cells sorted from blood, obtained at week 0. The chain uses TRBV5-1 and TRBJ1-1; unclear D gene. The CDR3 loop is CASSPVLNTEAFF. In nucleotides, the CDR3 is TGCGCCAGCAGCCCGGTACTGAACACTGAAGCTTTCTTT. Together with reference TRBV5-1 and TRBJ1-1, the CDR3 gives the full variable domain: KAGVTQTPRYLIKTRGQQVTLSCSPISGHRSVSWYQQTPGQGLQFLFEYFSETQRNKGNFPGRFSGRQFSNSRSEMNVSTLELGDSALYLCASSPVLNTEAFFGQGTRLTVV.